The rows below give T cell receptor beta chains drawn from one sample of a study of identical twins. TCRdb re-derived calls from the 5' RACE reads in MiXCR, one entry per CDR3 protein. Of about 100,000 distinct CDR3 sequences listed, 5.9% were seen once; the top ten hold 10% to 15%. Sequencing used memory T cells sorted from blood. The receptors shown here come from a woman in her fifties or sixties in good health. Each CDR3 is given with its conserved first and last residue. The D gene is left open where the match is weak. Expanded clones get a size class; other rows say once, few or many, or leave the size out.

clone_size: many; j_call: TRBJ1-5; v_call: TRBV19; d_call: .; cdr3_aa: CASSPLTGKQPQHF; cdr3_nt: TGTGCCAGTAGCCCCCTGACGGGTAAACAGCCCCAGCATTTT
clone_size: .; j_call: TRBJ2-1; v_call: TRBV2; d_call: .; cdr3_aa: CASSEGRDFWNNEQFF; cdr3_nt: TGTGCCAGCAGTGAAGGGCGGGACTTCTGGAACAATGAGCAGTTCTTC
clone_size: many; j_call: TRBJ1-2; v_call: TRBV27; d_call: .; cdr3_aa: CASQETGRGQSYGYTF; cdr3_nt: TGTGCCAGCCAAGAGACCGGGCGGGGGCAGAGCTATGGCTACACCTTC
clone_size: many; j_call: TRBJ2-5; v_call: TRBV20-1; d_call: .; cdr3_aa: CSARPPGPEETQYF; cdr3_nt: TGCAGTGCTAGACCCCCAGGCCCAGAAGAGACCCAGTACTTC
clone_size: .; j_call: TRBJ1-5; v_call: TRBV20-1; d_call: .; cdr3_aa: CSARGQDRLNQPQHF; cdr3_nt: TGCAGTGCTAGAGGACAGGACAGATTAAATCAGCCCCAGCATTTT
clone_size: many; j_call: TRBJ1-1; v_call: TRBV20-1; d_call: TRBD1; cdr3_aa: CSVRTGDMNTEAFF; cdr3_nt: TGCAGTGTTCGGACAGGAGACATGAACACTGAAGCTTTCTTT
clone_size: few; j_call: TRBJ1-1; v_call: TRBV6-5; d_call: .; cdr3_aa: CASSPRTAMNTEAFF; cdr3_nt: TGTGCCAGCAGTCCCCGGACGGCTATGAACACTGAAGCTTTCTTT
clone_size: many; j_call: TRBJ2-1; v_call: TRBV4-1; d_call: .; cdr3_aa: CASSQGRWEAHNEQFF; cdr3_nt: TGCGCCAGCAGCCAAGGAAGGTGGGAGGCCCACAATGAGCAGTTCTTC
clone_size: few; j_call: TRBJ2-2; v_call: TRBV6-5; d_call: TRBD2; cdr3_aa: CASSGGGDTGELFF; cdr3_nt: TGTGCCAGTAGCGGGGGGGGGGACACCGGGGAGCTGTTTTTT
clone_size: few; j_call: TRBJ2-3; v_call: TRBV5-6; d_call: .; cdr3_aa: CASSLNGRGPFDTQYF; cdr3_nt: TGTGCCAGCAGCTTGAACGGCAGGGGCCCTTTCGATACGCAGTATTTT
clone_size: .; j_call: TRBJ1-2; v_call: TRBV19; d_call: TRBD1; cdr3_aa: CASKGQGFFYGYTF; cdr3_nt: TGTGCCAGTAAGGGACAGGGGTTTTTCTATGGCTACACCTTC
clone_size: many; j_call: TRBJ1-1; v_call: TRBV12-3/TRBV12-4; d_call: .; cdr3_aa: CASSFSGVTEAFF; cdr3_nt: TGTGCCAGCAGTTTCTCGGGGGTCACTGAAGCTTTCTTT
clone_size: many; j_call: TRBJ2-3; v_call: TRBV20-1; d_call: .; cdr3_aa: CSASQGSGLNTDTQYF; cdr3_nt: TGCAGTGCTAGTCAGGGGAGCGGATTAAACACAGATACGCAGTATTTT
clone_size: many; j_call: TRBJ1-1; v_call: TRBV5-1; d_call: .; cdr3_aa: CASSLATGNTEAFF; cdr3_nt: TGCGCCAGCAGCTTGGCCACAGGGAACACTGAAGCTTTCTTT
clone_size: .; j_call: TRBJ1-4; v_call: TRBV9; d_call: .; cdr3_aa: CASSVGLTTNEKLFF; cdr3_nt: TGTGCCAGCAGCGTAGGACTTACAACTAATGAAAAACTGTTTTTT
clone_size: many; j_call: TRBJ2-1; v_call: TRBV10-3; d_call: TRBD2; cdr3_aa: CAIKGTSGRGDNEQFF; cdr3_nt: TGTGCCATCAAGGGGACTAGCGGGAGGGGAGACAATGAGCAGTTCTTC
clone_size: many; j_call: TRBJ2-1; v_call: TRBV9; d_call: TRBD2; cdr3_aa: CASSVDAGAYNEQFF; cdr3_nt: TGTGCCAGCAGCGTAGATGCGGGAGCTTACAATGAGCAGTTCTTC
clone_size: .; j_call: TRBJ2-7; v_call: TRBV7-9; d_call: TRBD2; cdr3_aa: CASSFSSGYTYEQYF; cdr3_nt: TGTGCCAGCAGCTTTAGTAGCGGGTATACCTACGAGCAGTACTTC
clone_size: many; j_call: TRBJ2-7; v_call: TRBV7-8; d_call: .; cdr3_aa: CASSLALASVIYEQYF; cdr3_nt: TGTGCCAGCAGCTTAGCGCTGGCTAGCGTAATCTACGAGCAGTACTTC
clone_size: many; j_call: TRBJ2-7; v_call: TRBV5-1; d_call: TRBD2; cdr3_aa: CASSRRGGETYEQYF; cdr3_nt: TGCGCCAGCAGCAGACGGGGGGGAGAGACCTACGAGCAGTACTTC
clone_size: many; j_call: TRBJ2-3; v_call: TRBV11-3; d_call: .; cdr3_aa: CASSLFGTDTQYF; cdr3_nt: TGTGCCAGCAGCTTATTTGGGACAGATACGCAGTATTTT
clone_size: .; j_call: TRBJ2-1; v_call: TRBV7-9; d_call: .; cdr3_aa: CASSLVGTPSSGSYNEQFF; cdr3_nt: TGTGCCAGCAGCTTAGTGGGCACGCCATCAAGCGGCTCCTACAATGAGCAGTTCTTC
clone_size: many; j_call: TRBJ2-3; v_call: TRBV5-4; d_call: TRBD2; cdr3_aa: CASSIGAGGYADTQYF; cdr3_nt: TGTGCCAGCAGCATCGGGGCGGGAGGGTACGCAGATACGCAGTATTTT
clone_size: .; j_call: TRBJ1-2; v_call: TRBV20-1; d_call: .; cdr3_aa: CSARDKDRFLTNYGYTF; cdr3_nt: TGCAGTGCTAGAGATAAGGACAGATTCCTTACTAACTATGGCTACACCTTC
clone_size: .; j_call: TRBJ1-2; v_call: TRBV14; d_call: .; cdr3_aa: CASSQVGGSGYTF; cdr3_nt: TGTGCCAGCAGCCAAGTAGGAGGGAGCGGCTACACCTTC
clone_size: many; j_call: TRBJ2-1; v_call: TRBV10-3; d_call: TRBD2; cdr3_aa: CAISEGREAGNEQFF; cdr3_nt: TGTGCCATCAGTGAAGGGCGGGAGGCCGGGAATGAGCAGTTCTTC
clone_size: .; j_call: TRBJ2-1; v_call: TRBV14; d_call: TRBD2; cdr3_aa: CASSRLRTSGNIYEQFF; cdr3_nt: TGTGCCAGCAGCCGACTTCGGACTAGCGGGAATATATATGAGCAGTTCTTC
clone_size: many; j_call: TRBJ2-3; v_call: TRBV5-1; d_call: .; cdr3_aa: CASRPRGGEGTDTQYF; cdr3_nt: TGCGCCAGCAGACCGCGGGGTGGTGAGGGGACAGATACGCAGTATTTT
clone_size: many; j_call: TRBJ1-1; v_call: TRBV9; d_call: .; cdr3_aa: CASSVDGEETEAFF; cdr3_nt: TGTGCCAGCAGCGTAGACGGGGAGGAAACTGAAGCTTTCTTT
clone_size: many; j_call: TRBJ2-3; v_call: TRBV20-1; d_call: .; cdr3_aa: CSTSWGATDTQYF; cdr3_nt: TGCAGTACTAGCTGGGGAGCCACAGATACGCAGTATTTT
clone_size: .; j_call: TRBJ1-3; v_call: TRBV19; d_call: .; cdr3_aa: CASSPGGYTIYF; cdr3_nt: TGTGCCAGTAGTCCCGGGGGGTACACCATATATTTT
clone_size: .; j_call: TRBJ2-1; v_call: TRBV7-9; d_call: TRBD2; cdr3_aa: CASSLLKGGGDNEQFF; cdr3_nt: TGTGCCAGCAGCTTATTGAAAGGCGGGGGAGACAATGAGCAGTTCTTC
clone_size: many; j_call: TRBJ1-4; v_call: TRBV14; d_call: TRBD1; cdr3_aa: CASSQGVGTALTEREKLFF; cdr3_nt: TGTGCCAGCAGCCAAGGTGTGGGGACAGCGTTAACTGAGAGGGAAAAACTGTTTTTT
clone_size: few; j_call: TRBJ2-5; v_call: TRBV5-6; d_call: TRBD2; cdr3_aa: CASSLRGSGIQETQYF; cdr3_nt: TGTGCCAGCAGCCTGAGGGGTAGCGGGATCCAAGAGACCCAGTACTTC
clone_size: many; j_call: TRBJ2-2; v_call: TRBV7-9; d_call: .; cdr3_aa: CASSSFSGTGGELFF; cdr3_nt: TGTGCCAGCAGCTCCTTCTCCGGGACTGGTGGGGAGCTGTTTTTT
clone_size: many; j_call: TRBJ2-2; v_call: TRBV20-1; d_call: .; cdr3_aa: CSARDGGELFF; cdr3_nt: TGCAGTGCTAGAGATGGCGGGGAGCTGTTTTTT
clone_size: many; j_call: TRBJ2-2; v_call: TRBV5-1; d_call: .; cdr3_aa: CASSGDGELFF; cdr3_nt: TGCGCCAGCAGCGGGGACGGGGAGCTGTTTTTT
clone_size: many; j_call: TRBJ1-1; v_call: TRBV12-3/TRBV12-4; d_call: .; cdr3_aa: CASSLQGAMNTEAFF; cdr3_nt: TGTGCCAGCAGTTTGCAGGGAGCCATGAACACTGAAGCTTTCTTT
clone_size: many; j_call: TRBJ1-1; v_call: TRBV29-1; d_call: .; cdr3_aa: CSVEVIEAFF; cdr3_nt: TGCAGCGTTGAAGTAATTGAAGCTTTCTTT
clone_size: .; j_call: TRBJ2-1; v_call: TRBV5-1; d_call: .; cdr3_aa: CASSLVGSQAAYNEQFF; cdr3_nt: TGCGCCAGCAGCTTGGTCGGATCCCAAGCCGCCTACAATGAGCAGTTCTTC